Listed here are 17 T cell receptor beta chains from one sample, sequenced in a study of Tregs in tolerant kidney transplant recipients. The repertoire was sequenced with immunoSEQ multiplex PCR; TCRdb's copy has only in-frame clones and lacks some. The table lists about 110,000 clones, 90% of them singletons. This specimen consisted of CD4+ T cells from blood, obtained before the transplant. These receptors were obtained from a human donor who received a combined kidney and bone marrow transplant.

This clone appeared a single time. The chain couples TRBV7-2 to TRBJ2-1; the D gene is possibly TRBD2 (5 bases). V lost 2 bases, J lost 0 bases, and 8 bases lay in between. Germline V gives CDR1 SGHTA, CDR2 FQGNSA. The CDR3 has 15 residues. The CDR3 DNA reads as TGTGCCAGCAGCTTAACTAGAAGCTCCTACAATGAGCAGTTCTTC. Translating it yields CASSLTRSSYNEQFF.

The rearrangement uses TRBV18 and TRBJ1-3; D remains unclear. This CDR3 has 13 residues. The ends were cut back, 2 bases at V and 4 bases at J, with 6 bases in the middle. The V gene's germline CDR1 is KGHSH and CDR2 LQKENI. Here the CDR3 DNA reads TGTGCCAGCTCACCATCTAGGGGAAACACCATATATTTT. Amino acid sequence: CASSPSRGNTIYF.

The chain carries TRBV5-4 and TRBJ1-1; D ambiguous. V lost 4 bases and J lost 1, with 11 bases in between. Germline loops: CDR1 SGHNT, CDR2 YYREEE (reference sequence). This CDR3 has 14 amino acids. CDR3 DNA sequence: TGTGCCAGCAGCCTGCCTACAGAGAACACTGAAGCTTTCTTT. Its protein is CASSLPTENTEAFF.

J is TRBJ1-2 and V is TRBV18; D uncertain. Trimming removed 1 base at V and 1 base at J, with 25 bases between. Germline CDR1 and CDR2: KGHSH and LQKENI. The CDR3 is 20 amino acids. CDR3 bases: TGTGCCAGCTCACCACGAATCAAGGCCATTGGAGGTGTGGATAACTATGGCTACACCTTC. This encodes CASSPRIKAIGGVDNYGYTF.

The rearrangement links TRBV29-1 to TRBJ1-2, with D unclear. Between the trimmed V and J ends, which lost 0 bases and 2 bases, there was a span of 10 bases. CDR1 is SQVTM, CDR2 ANQGSEA, per germline. The CDR3 runs to 14 residues. This CDR3 is CSVEDLAENYGYTF. The CDR3 coding sequence is TGCAGCGTTGAAGATCTGGCGGAAAACTATGGCTACACCTTC.

The V call is TRBV7-2, the J call TRBJ2-4; D unresolved. The germline V gene has CDR1 SGHTA and CDR2 FQGNSA. V lost 2 bases, J lost 0 bases, and 11 bases lay in between. This CDR3 region has 16 residues. The CDR3 nucleotides are TGTGCCAGCAGCTTACGATCCACAATAGCCAAAAACATTCAGTACTTC. This gives the protein CASSLRSTIAKNIQYF.

The chain uses TRBV30 and TRBJ1-3; tentatively, D is TRBD1 (6 bases). CDR1 is GTSNPN, CDR2 SVGIG, per germline (reference sequence). V lost 3 bases to trimming and J lost 9 bases, with 9 bases between them. The CDR3 covers 11 residues. CDR3 nucleotide sequence: TGTGCCTGGAGCGAACAGGGCACCATATATTTT. This codes for CAWSEQGTIYF.

The chain combines TRBV7-2 with TRBJ2-1, with D unresolved. CDR3 length: 13 residues. Trimming removed 2 bases from V and 5 bases from J, with 7 bases in between. Germline V lookup: CDR1 SGHTA, CDR2 FQGNSA. The CDR3 spells CASSLSLDNEQFF. As DNA, the CDR3 is TGTGCCAGCAGCTTATCCCTCGACAATGAGCAGTTCTTC.

This clone was observed once. CDR3 protein: CASSLGAGMNTEAFF. DNA for the CDR3: TGCGCCAGCAGCTTGGGAGCTGGTATGAACACTGAAGCTTTCTTT. The gene calls are TRBV5-1 and TRBJ1-1; D not resolved. The CDR3 runs 15 residues. V was clipped by 0 bases and J by 0 bases, with 9 bases between them. The V gene's germline CDR1 is SGHRS and CDR2 YFSETQ.

J is TRBJ2-5 and V is TRBV9; TRBD2 aligns across 7 bases. The CDR3 has 15 residues. Germline trimming cut 0 bases from V and 5 bases from J; bases unmatched to any gene: 7. Per the germline V gene, CDR1 is SGDLS and CDR2 is YYNGEE. The CDR3 DNA sequence: TGTGCCAGCAGCGTAGGGTTGAGCGGGAAGGAGACCCAGTACTTC. Translated: CASSVGLSGKETQYF.

The rearrangement joins TRBV27 to TRBJ2-6; D possibly corresponds to TRBD2 (6 bases). CDR1 is MNHEY, CDR2 SMNVEV, per germline (reference sequence). V dropped 6 bases and J dropped 1 base, with 16 bases sitting between them. The CDR3 contains 17 residues. CDR3 region: CASSRRSGVSGANVLTF. The DNA of the CDR3 is TGTGCCAGCAGCCGGAGGTCGGGAGTTTCTGGGGCCAACGTCCTGACTTTC.

This chain connects TRBV2 to TRBJ1-3, with D hard to call. Trimming took off 4 bases at V and 10 bases at J, with 8 bases between the two ends. CDR3 length: 11 residues. The germline V gene has CDR1 SNHLY and CDR2 FYNNEI. The CDR3 protein is CASSGGRTIYF. The CDR3 region has the DNA TGTGCCAGCAGTGGCGGGAGGACCATATATTTT.

This clone was counted only a few times. The chain is built from TRBV9 and TRBJ1-2; D is ambiguous. The CDR3 runs 16 residues. Germline V gene data show CDR1 as SGDLS and CDR2 as YYNGEE. V was pared by 3 bases and J by 4 bases, with 19 bases between. Here the CDR3 reads CASSGGGLLGGYGYTF. DNA for the CDR3: TGTGCCAGCAGCGGCGGAGGGCTATTGGGTGGCTATGGCTACACCTTC.

The chain is built from TRBV11-2 and TRBJ1-5; a possible D gene is TRBD1 (5 bases). CDR3 size: 16 residues. The V gene's germline CDR1 is SGHAT and CDR2 FQNNGV. Trimming took off 1 base at V and 4 bases at J, with 14 bases between the two ends. Written as DNA, the CDR3 is TGTGCCAGCAGCTTAGGGGGTCAGGGTTGGAATCAGCCCCAGCATTTT. It is translated as CASSLGGQGWNQPQHF.

This chain joins TRBV5-5 and TRBJ2-1; 8 bases line up with TRBD2. Germline V gene sequence: CDR1 SGHKS, CDR2 YYEKEE (reference sequence). The junction had 8 bases not matched to a gene; V was cut back by 0 bases and J by 9 bases. This CDR3 contains 15 residues. The CDR3 DNA reads as TGTGCCAGCAGCTTGGTCCTAGCGGGCGGGGGTGAGCAGTTCTTC. It translates to CASSLVLAGGGEQFF.

V gene TRBV7-9 combines with J gene TRBJ2-3; D might be TRBD1 (5 bases). Germline V gene data show CDR1 as SEHNR and CDR2 as FQNEAQ (reference sequence). Between the trimmed V and J ends, which lost 5 bases and 3 bases, there was a span of 6 bases. This CDR3 comprises 12 residues. For the CDR3, the DNA is TGTGCCAGCAGCAGGGGTACAGATACGCAGTATTTT. Translation gives CASSRGTDTQYF.

CDR3 sequence reads: CASSLGLAGGLRETQYF. The CDR3 nucleotides are TGCGCCAGCAGCTTGGGGCTAGCGGGGGGGCTACGAGAGACCCAGTACTTC. The genes are TRBV5-1 and TRBJ2-5; 12 nucleotides agree with TRBD2. Germline CDR1 reads SGHRS; CDR2 reads YFSETQ. The length of the CDR3 is 17 residues. Germline trimming cut 0 bases from V and 4 bases from J; bases unmatched to any gene: 7.